Sequencing of this TCR beta chain was carried out in a study of T cell responses to AZD1222 COVID-19 vaccine. The length of the CDR3 is 14 residues. V was trimmed by 3 bases and J by 3 bases, leaving 12 bases between them. The germline V gene has CDR1 SGHRS and CDR2 YFSETQ. Libraries were prepared by immunoSEQ multiplex PCR; TCRdb keeps only in-frame clonotypes and omits some of them. Here the sample spans 100,000 to 150,000 clones, about nine tenths being singletons. The TCR originated in an adult in good health. The chain employs TRBV5-1 and TRBJ1-2; D is possibly TRBD1 (5 bases). Sample: peripheral blood, taken on day 0 of AZD1222 vaccination. The CDR3 nucleotides are TGCGCCAGCAGCTCGGCCTTGGGGGACTATGGCTACACCTTC. Its translation is CASSSALGDYGYTF.